This T cell receptor (beta chain) was recovered during a study of OX40 agonist ivuxolimab in advanced cancers. The wider study: The dose-escalation cohort had hepatocellular carcinoma, melanoma, renal cell or head and neck cancer. A mean age of around 60 years, range roughly 23 to 85, was recorded, and 82.7% were male.

Findings and limits, study-wide: Expanded clones were, on average, more numerous among CD8+ T cells than CD4+.

Germline V lookup: CDR1 SGHNT, CDR2 YYREEE (reference sequence). CDR3 size: 14 residues. V was trimmed by 0 bases and J by 5 bases, leaving 11 bases between them. Blood was sampled at baseline, cycle 4 day 1, and cycle 7 day 1. A note on this clone: Its antigen is still unknown.

The data were produced by immunoSEQ multiplex PCR, yet TCRdb's version contains in-frame clones alone and is incomplete. The table has roughly 56,000 clones, about four fifths seen once. The sequencing here drew on CD4+ or CD8+ T cells sorted from blood, taken in a trial of the OX40 agonist ivuxolimab. V gene TRBV5-4 combines with J gene TRBJ2-5; D may be TRBD1 or TRBD2 (5 bases each). The receptor was isolated from an adult with an advanced solid tumor such as melanoma, head and neck, liver or kidney cancer. CDR3 DNA: TGTGCCAGCAGCTTGGCCGGGACCGGGGAGACCCAGTACTTC. It is translated as CASSLAGTGETQYF.